This T cell receptor (beta chain) was identified in a study of shared clonotypes between healthy human individuals (dated by TCRdb to the early 2020s). In the study overall: A couple of women and a few men aged 18 to 49 years were included in the cohort. Per donor, three plates each were used for CD4 naive and CD4 memory, two for CD8 naive, and one for CD8 memory. Blood TCR repertoires of about five healthy adults were deeply sequenced to estimate repertoire size and the extent of clonotype sharing between individuals. To increase sequencing depth and limit assay-specific biases, different laboratories used diverse techniques to prepare libraries and sequence TCR repertoires. Per donor, leukapheresis produced somewhere between about 0.8 and 9.5 billion PBMCs.

For the CD8 naive samples, CD45RO-negative cells were positively selected for CCR7, yielding a CD45RA+CCR7+ population from which TemRA cells were excluded. Healthy HIV-negative adults with no recently reported acute infections or vaccinations were included as donors. Every donor was a Caucasian adult living in Nashville, Tennessee, USA. Blood was collected by leukapheresis, and PBMCs were isolated by Ficoll-Histopaque density gradient centrifugation and then cryopreserved in liquid nitrogen vapor phase. Analytical flow cytometry was used to check the purity and quantity of each magnetically sorted T cell population. Genomic DNA was isolated from every sorted fraction and measured by UV absorbance on a Nanodrop 2000c. Notes on this clone: No cognate antigen has been identified for it. No clone much larger than this one lies a single base away; base qualities are absent.

V gives up 5 bases and J gives up 0 bases, and the segment between their germline ends measures 9 bases. CDR1 and CDR2, looked up from the germline V gene, are MGHRA and YSYEKL. The CDR3 spans 14 residues, from the cysteine through the phenylalanine. CDR3 DNA is the only sequence kept; it has 42 bases, read in frame from the first base. Using the deep immunoSEQ assay, TCR CDR3 regions were amplified from genomic DNA by multiplex PCR. Extracted genomic DNA from each cell subset was distributed evenly across all wells of several immunoSEQ 96-well plates, and each plate was treated as a replicate. For sorted subsets, each replicate PCR was loaded with approximately 190 ng genomic DNA, equivalent to 25,000 to 35,000 T cell genomes. The purified libraries were quantified using a Qubit 3.0 fluorometer, sized with a Bioanalyzer 2100, and then quantified again using the KAPA Library Quantification kit. Every immunoSEQ 96-well plate was sequenced on a dedicated single-read 150-cycle Illumina NextSeq 550 flow cell. As for the original processing: Because the immunoSEQ output held only junctional sequences and lacked quality scores, the filtering could not match the filtering applied to full-length reads. Sequences were annotated with PyIR, a Python wrapper for IgBLAST v1.9, and V/J genes and CDR3 were assigned using IMGT germline references. Reads with weak V/J assignments (E-value above 1e-6), missing CDR3, stop codons, out-of-frame junctions, or ambiguous translated residues were removed. V3J clonotypes were defined as sequences sharing the same inferred V gene, J gene, and CDR3 amino acid sequence. To compute the percentage overlap between repertoires, the number of shared unique clonotypes was divided by the size of the smaller repertoire. Richness of each repertoire was evaluated using RTK rarefaction, the Chao1 estimator, and Recon v2.1 estimates of unobserved clonotypes. Generation probabilities were computed with OLGA for all TCRbeta clonotypes obtained by the gDNA method from several donors. TCRdb retrieved this table from immuneACCESS and kept in-frame rearrangements only. Not all clones are present; in checked studies, unresolved V genes account for under half, and no reason is known for the remainder. The DNA was the basis for D and trimming; V, J and clone size are from that table. This sample gives 600,000 or so clones in total; nearly 98% of them show up just once. The top ten hold 0.3% of the sample.

Broad study findings and their caveats: Only blood was sampled, and tissue TCR repertoires likely differ from those in blood. Naive subsets generally had larger estimated clonotype richness than memory subsets. Based on pairwise subsampling, the degree of clonotype sharing among donors was expected to be affected by sequencing depth. Even with the large sequencing depth, rarefaction of the sorted-subset datasets indicated that sequencing was incomplete. The small number of donors limited the genetic and exposure-history diversity represented. When a handful of donors were compared, the shared fraction of clonotypes was about 5% for naive CD4, roughly 3.4% for naive CD8, 2% to 2.5% for memory CD4, and less than 0.45% for memory CD8. Clonotypes shared by all four sorted-subset donors showed higher generation probabilities than non-shared clonotypes.

The sequence is built from TRBV4-1 and TRBJ2-3, with the D gene call left open. The source of this sequence is a man aged 30-40 years in good health. The source material was naive CD8+ T cells sorted from blood. Per the publication, the cell subset or site label means: CD45RA+CCR7+. Read as DNA, the sequence is TGCGCCAGCAGCAAGACCAAAAGCACAGATACGCAGTATTTT. Its protein reads: CASSKTKSTDTQYF.